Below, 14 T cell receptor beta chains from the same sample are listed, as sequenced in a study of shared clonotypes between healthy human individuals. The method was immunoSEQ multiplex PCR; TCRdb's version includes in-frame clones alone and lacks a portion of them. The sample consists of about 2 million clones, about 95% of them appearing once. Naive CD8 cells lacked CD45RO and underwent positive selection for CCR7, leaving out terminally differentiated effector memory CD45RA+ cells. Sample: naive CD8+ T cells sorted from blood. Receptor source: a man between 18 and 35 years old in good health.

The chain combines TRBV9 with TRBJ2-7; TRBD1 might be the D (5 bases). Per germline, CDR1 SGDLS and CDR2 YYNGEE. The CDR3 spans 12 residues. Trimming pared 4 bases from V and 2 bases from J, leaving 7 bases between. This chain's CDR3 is CASSPGPYEQYF. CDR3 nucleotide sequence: TGTGCCAGCAGCCCAGGGCCCTACGAGCAGTACTTC.

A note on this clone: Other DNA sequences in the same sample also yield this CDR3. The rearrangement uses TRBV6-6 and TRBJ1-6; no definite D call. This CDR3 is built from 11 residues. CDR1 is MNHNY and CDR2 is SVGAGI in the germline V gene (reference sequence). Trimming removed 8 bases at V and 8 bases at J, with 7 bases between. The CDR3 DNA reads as TGTGCCAGCTCCCCCGATTCACCCCTCCACTTT. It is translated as CASSPDSPLHF.

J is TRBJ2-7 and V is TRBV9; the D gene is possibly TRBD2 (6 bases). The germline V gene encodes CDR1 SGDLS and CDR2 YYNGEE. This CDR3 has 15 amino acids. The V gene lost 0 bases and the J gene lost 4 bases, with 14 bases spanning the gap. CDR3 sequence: CASSVGVAANYEQYF. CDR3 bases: TGTGCCAGCAGCGTAGGGGTAGCGGCCAATTACGAGCAGTACTTC.

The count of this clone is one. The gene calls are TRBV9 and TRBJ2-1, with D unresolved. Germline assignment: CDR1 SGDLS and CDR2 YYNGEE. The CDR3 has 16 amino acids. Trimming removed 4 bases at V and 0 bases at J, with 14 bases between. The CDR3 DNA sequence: TGTGCCAGCAGCCTACGTGAATTTAACTCCTACAATGAGCAGTTCTTC. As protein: CASSLREFNSYNEQFF.

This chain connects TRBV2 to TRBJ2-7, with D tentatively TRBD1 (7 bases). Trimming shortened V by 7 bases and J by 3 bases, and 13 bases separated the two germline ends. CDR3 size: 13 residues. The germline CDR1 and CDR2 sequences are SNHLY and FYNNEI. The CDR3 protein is CASMQGGLYEQYF. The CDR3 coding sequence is TGTGCCAGCATGCAGGGGGGCCTCTACGAGCAGTACTTC.

The CDR3 nucleotides are TGTGCCAGCGGGACGTTTAGCAATCAGCCCCAGCATTTT. Translating gives CASGTFSNQPQHF. V and J are TRBV7-8 and TRBJ1-5; weak D call: TRBD1 (5 bases). The CDR3 length is 13 residues. The germline gives CDR1 SGHVS, CDR2 FQNEAQ. V shed 8 bases and J shed 0 bases, with 8 bases lying between them.

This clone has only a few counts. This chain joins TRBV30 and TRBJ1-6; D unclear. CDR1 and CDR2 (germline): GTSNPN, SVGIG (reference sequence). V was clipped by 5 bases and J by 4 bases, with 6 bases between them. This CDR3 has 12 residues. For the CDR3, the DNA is TGTGCCTGGCAACCGTATAATTCACCCCTCCACTTT. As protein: CAWQPYNSPLHF.

The CDR3 region has the DNA TGTGCCAGCGCCCTTACTGCATCCGGCAATGAGCAGTTCTTC. This gives the protein CASALTASGNEQFF. The rearrangement links TRBV9 to TRBJ2-1; no clear D gene. There are 14 residues in the CDR3. The V end lost 7 bases, the J end lost 6 bases, and 17 bases lay between the germline ends. Germline CDR1 is SGDLS and CDR2 is YYNGEE.

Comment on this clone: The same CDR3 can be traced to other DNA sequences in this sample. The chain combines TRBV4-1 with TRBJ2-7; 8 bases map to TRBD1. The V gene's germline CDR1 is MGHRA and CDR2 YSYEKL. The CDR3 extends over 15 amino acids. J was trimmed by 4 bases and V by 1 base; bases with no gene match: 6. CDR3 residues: CASSQVPGGWYEQYF. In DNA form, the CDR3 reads TGCGCCAGCAGCCAAGTACCAGGGGGCTGGTACGAGCAGTACTTC.

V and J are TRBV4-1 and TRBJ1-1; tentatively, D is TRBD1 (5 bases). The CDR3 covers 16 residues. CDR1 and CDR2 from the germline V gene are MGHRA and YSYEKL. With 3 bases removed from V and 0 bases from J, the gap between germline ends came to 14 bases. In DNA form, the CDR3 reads TGCGCCAGCAGCCAGTCGGGGGTCAACCTGAACACTGAAGCTTTCTTT. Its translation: CASSQSGVNLNTEAFF.

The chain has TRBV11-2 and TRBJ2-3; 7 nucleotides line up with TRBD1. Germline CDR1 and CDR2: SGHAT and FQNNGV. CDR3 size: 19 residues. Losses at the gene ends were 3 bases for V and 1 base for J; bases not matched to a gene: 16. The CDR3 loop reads CASSLPRQGSTSRTDTQYF. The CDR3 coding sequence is TGTGCCAGCAGCTTGCCCAGACAGGGATCGACGTCCCGCACAGATACGCAGTATTTT.

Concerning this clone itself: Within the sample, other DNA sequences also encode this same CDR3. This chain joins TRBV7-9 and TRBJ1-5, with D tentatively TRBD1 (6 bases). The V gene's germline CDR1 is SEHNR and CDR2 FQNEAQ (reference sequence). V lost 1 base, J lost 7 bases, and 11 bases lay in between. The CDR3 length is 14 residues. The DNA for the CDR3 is TGTGCCAGCAGCTTAGAACAGGGAGACCAGCCCCAGCATTTT. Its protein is CASSLEQGDQPQHF.

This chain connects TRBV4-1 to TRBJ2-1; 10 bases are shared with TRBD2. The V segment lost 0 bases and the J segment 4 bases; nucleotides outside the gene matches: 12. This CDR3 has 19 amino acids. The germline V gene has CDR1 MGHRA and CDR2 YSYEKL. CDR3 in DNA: TGCGCCAGCAGCCAAGATCGAGATAGCGGGGGGCCCCCTTACAATGAGCAGTTCTTC. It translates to CASSQDRDSGGPPYNEQFF.

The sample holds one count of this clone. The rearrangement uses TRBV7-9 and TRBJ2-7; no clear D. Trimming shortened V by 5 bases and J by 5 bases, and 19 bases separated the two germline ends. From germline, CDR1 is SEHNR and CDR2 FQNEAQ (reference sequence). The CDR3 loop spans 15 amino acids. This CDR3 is CASSPVGGRSDEQYF. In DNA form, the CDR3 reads TGTGCCAGCAGCCCGGTGGGTGGACGGAGCGACGAGCAGTACTTC.